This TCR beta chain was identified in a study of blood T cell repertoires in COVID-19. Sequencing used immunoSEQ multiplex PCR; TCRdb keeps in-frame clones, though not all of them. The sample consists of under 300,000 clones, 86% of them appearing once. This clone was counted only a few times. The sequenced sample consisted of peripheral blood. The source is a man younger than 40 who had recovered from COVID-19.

This CDR3 reads CASSATAVNEQYF. CDR3 DNA: TGTGCCTCGTCCGCGACCGCGGTAAACGAGCAGTACTTC. The chain links TRBV19 to TRBJ2-7; D not resolved. V shed 11 bases and J shed 5 bases, with 19 bases lying between them. This CDR3 has 13 amino acids. Germline CDR1 and CDR2: LNHDA and SQIVND (reference sequence).